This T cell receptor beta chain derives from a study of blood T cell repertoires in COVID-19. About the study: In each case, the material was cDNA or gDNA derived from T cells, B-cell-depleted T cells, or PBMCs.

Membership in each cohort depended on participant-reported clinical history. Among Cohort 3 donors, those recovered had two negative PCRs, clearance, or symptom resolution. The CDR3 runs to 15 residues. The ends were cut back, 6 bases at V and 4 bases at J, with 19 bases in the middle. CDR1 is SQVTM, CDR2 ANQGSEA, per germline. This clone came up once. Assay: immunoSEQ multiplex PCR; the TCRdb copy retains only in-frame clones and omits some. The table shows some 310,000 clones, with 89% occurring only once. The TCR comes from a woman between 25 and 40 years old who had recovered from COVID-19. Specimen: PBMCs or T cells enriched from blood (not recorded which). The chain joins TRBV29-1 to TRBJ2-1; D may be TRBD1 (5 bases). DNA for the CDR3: TGCAGCGTAGAACCGACAGTCTCTTTTTACAATGAGCAGTTCTTC. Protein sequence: CSVEPTVSFYNEQFF.